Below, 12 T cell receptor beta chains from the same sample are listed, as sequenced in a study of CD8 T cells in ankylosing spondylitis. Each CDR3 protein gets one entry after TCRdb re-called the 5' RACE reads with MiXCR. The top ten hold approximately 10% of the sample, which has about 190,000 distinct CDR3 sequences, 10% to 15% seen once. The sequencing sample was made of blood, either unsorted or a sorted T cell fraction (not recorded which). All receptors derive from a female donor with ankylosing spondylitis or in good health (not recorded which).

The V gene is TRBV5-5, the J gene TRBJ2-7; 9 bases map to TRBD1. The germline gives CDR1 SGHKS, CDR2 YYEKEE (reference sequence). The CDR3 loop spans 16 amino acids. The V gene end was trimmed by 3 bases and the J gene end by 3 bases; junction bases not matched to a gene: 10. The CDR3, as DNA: TGTGCCAGCAGCTCCCTCTGGGACAGGGACATCTACGAGCAGTACTTC. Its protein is CASSSLWDRDIYEQYF.

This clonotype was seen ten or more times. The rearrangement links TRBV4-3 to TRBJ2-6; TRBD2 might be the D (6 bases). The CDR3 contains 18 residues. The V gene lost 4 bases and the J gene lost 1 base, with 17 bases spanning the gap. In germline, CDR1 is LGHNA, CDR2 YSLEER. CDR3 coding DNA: TGCGCCAGCAGCCGCGGGGCGGAAGGATCATCTGGGGCCAACGTCCTGACTTTC. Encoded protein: CASSRGAEGSSGANVLTF.

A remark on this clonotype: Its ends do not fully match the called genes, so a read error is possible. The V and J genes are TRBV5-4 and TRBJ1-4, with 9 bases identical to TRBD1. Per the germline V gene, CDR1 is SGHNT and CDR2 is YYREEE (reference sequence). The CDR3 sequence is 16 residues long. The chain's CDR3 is CAGSRTGAAREEKLFF. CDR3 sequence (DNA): TGTGCCGGCAGCAGGACAGGGGCCGCTCGTGAGGAAAAACTGTTTTTT.

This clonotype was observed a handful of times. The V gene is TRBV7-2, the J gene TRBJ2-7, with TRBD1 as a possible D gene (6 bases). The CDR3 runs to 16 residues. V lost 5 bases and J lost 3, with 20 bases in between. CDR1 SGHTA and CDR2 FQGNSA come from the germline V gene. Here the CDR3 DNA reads TGTGCCAGCAGCGGGGCCCCGGGACACCTACACTACGAGCAGTACTTC. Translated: CASSGAPGHLHYEQYF.

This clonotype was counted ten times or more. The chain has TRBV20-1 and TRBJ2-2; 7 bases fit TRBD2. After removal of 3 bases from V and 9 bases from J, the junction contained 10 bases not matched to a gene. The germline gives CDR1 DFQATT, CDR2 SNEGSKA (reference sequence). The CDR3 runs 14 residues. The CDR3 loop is CSARSFLGGRELFF. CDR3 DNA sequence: TGCAGTGCTAGGTCATTCCTGGGAGGGCGGGAGCTGTTTTTT.

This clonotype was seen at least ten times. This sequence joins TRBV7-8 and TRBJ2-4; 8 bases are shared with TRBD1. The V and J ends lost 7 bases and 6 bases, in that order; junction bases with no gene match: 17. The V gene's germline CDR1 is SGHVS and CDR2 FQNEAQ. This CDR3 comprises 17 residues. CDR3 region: CASTGGQGSSDSNIQYF. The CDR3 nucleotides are TGTGCCAGCACTGGAGGACAGGGATCATCAGACTCAAACATTCAGTACTTC.

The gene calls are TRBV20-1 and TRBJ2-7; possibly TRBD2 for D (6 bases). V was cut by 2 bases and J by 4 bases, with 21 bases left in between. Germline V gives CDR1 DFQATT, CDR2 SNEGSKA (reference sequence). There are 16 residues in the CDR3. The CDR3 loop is CSARTRELADGYEQYF. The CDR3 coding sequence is TGCAGTGCTAGAACCCGGGAGCTAGCAGACGGTTACGAGCAGTACTTC.

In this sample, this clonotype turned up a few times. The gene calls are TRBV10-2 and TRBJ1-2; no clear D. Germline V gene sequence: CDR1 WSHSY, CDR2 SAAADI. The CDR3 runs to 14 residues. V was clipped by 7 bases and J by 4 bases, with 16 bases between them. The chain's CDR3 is CASTPAADPYGYTF. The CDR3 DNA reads TGCGCCAGCACCCCGGCTGCGGACCCCTATGGCTACACCTTC.

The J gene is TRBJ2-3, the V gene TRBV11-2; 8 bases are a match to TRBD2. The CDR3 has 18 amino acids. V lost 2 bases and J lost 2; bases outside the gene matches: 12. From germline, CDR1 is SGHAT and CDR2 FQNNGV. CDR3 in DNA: TGTGCCAGCAGCTTATATTCCCCATTAGCGGGGAACACAGATACGCAGTATTTT. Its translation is CASSLYSPLAGNTDTQYF.

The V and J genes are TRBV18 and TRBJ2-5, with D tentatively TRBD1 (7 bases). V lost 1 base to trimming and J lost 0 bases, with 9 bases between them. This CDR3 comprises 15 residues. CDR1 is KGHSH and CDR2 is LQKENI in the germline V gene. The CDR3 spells CASSPRGTDQETQYF. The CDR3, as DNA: TGTGCCAGCTCACCACGCGGGACAGACCAAGAGACCCAGTACTTC. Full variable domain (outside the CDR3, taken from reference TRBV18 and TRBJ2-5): NAGVMQNPRHLVRRRGQEARLRCSPMKGHSHVYWYRQLPEEGLKFMVYLQKENIIDESGMPKERFSAEFPKEGPSILRIQQVVRGDSAAYFCASSPRGTDQETQYFGPGTRLLVL.

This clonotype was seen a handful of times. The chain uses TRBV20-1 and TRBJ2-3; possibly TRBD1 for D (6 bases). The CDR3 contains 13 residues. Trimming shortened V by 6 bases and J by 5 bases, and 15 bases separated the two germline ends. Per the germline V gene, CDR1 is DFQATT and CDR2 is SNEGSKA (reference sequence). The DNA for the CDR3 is TGCAGTGCCCGAGGACAGACGGTAGATACGCAGTATTTT. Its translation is CSARGQTVDTQYF.

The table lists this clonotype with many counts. Written as DNA, the CDR3 is TGTGCCAGCAGTTTAGCGGGAAGGAGCACAGATACGCAGTATTTT. It encodes CASSLAGRSTDTQYF. The chain has TRBV28 and TRBJ2-3, with D possibly TRBD2 on 6 matching bases. The CDR3 contains 15 residues. Germline V gene lookup returns CDR1 MDHEN and CDR2 SYDVKM. V lost 2 bases to trimming and J lost 0 bases, with 9 bases between them.